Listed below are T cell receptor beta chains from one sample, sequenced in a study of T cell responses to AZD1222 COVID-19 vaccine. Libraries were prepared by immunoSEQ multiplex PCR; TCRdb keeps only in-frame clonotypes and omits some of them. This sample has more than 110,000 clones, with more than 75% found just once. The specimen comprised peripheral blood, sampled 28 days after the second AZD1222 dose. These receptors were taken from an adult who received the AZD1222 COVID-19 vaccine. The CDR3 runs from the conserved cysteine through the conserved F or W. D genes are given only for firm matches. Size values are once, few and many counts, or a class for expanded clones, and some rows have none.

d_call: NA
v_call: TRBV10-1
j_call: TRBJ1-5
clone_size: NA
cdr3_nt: TGCGCCAGCAGCCAGGGCCTCAATCAGCCCCAGCATTTT
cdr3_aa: CASSQGLNQPQHF

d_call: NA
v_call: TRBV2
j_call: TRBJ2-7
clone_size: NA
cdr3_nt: TGTGCCAGCAATGATGTAGGGTCCTACGAGCAGTACTTC
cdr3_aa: CASNDVGSYEQYF

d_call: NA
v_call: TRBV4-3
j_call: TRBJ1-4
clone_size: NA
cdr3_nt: TGCGCCAGCAGCCAAGAGTCCGGTGGGAATGAAAAACTGTTTTTT
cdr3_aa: CASSQESGGNEKLFF

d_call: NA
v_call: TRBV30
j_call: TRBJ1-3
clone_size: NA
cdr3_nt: TGTGCCTACCCATTGGGAGGTAACACCATATATTTT
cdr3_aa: CAYPLGGNTIYF

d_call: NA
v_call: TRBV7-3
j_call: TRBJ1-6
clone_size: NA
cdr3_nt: TGTGCCAGCAGCTTAACCAGTACGAATTCACCCCTCCACTTT
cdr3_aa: CASSLTSTNSPLHF

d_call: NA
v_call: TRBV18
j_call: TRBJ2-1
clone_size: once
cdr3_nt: TGTGCCAGCACGGAGGTCAGGGAGGCCTACAATGAGCAGTTCTTC
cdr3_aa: CASTEVREAYNEQFF

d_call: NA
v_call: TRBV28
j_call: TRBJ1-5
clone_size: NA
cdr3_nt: TGTGCCAGCAGTTCCTTTAGGGCTAGCCCTAGGCAGCCCCAGCATTTT
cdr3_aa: CASSSFRASPRQPQHF

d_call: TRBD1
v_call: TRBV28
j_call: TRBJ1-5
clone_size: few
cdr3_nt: TGTGCCAGCAGTCTAGGACAGGGAGAGAATCAGCCCCAGCATTTT
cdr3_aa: CASSLGQGENQPQHF

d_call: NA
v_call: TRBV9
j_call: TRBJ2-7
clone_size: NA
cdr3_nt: TGTGCCAGCAGCCCCTCCGTCTCTCCCGACGAGCAGTACTTC
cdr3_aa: CASSPSVSPDEQYF

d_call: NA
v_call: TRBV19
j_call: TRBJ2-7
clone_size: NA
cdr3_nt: TGTGCCAGTAGTGCCCAGCGGGCCTCCTACGAGCAGTACTTC
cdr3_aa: CASSAQRASYEQYF

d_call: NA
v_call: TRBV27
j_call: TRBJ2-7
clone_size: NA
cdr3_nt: TGTGCCAGCAGTTTACAGAGCTCCTGGGAGCAGTACTTC
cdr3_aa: CASSLQSSWEQYF

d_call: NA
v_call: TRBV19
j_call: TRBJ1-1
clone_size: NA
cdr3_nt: TGTGCCAGTAGTATAGATCCGGGGTACGGTCTGGATGAAGCTTTCTTT
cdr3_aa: CASSIDPGYGLDEAFF

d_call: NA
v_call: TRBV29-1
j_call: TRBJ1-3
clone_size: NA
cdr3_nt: TGCAGCGCCACCTCCCGTCGGGGTGGAAACACCATATATTTT
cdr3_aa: CSATSRRGGNTIYF

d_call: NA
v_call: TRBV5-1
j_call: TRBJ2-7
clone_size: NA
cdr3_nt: TGCGCCAGCAGCTTGACAGGGAGTACAGTGTACGAGCAGTACTTC
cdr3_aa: CASSLTGSTVYEQYF

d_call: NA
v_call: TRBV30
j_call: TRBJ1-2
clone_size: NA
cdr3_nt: TGTGCCTGGCGACCCCCCGGACCCCTCTATGGCTACACCTTC
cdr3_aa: CAWRPPGPLYGYTF

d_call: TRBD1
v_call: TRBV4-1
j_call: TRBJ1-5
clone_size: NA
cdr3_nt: TGCGCCAGCAGCCAAGATCCCGGGACAGGATACAATCAGCCCCAGCATTTT
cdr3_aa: CASSQDPGTGYNQPQHF

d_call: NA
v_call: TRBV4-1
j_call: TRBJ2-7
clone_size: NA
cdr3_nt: TGCGCCAGCAGCCGTTCATCTAGCGCAGCCTCCTACGAGCAGTACTTC
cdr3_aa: CASSRSSSAASYEQYF

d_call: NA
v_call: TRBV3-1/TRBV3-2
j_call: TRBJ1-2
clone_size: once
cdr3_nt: TGTGCCAGCAGCCGCGCATGGGACCGCTTGTATGGCTACACCTTC
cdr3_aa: CASSRAWDRLYGYTF

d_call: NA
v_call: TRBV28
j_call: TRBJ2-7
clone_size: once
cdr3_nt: TGTGCCAGCAGTGACGCCTACGAGCAGTACTTC
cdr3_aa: CASSDAYEQYF

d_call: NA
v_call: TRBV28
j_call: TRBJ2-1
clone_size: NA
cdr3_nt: TGTGCCAGCAGCCCGGGGAGCAAGTACAATGAGCAGTTCTTC
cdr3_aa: CASSPGSKYNEQFF

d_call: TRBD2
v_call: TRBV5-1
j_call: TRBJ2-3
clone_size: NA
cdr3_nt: TGCGCCAGCAGCTTGGGCGGGAGAGAGGCCGGTACGCAGTATTTT
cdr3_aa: CASSLGGREAGTQYF

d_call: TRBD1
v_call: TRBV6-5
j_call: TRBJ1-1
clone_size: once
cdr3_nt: TGTGCCAGCACTCGAACGGGACAGGGTGAAGCTTTCTTT
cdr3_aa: CASTRTGQGEAFF

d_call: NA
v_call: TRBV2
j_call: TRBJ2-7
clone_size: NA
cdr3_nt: TGTGCCAGCACCGATTACGCGGTCGAGCAGTACTTC
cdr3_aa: CASTDYAVEQYF

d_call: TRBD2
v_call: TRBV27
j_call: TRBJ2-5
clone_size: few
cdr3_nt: TGTGCCAGCAGTAGCGGGACGACACAAGAGACCCAGTACTTC
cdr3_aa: CASSSGTTQETQYF

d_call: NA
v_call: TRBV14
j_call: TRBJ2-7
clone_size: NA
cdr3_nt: TGTGCCAGCAGCCTGGCCAGCCAGCAGTACTTC
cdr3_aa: CASSLASQQYF

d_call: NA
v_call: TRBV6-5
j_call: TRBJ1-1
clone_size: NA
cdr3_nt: TGTGCCAGCAGTTACCCGGGGGGTACTGAAGCTTTCTTT
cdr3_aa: CASSYPGGTEAFF

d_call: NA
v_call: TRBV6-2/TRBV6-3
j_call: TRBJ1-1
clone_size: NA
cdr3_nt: TGTGCCAGCAGTTCCCCCGCGGACGATGTCACTGAAGCTTTCTTT
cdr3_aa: CASSSPADDVTEAFF

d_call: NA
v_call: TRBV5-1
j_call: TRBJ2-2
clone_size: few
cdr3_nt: TGCGCCAGCAGCTTGGGGGTCGGGACGATCAACACCGGGGAGCTGTTTTTT
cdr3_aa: CASSLGVGTINTGELFF

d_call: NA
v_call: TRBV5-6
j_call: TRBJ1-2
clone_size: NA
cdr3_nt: TGTGCCAGCAGTAGCTGGCCCGGAGACTATGGCTACACCTTC
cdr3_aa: CASSSWPGDYGYTF

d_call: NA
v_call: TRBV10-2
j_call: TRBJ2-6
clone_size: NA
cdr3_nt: TGCGCCAGCAGCCCTACCGGGATGGCTGGGGCCAACGTCCTGACTTTC
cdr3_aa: CASSPTGMAGANVLTF

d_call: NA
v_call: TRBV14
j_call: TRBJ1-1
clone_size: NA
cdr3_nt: TGTGCCAGCAGCCGTCGAATGAACACTGAAGCTTTCTTT
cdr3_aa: CASSRRMNTEAFF

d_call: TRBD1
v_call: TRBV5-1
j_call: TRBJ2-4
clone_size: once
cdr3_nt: TGCGCCAGCAGCTTAGCCCAGGGGGTTAAAAACATTCAGTACTTC
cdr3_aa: CASSLAQGVKNIQYF

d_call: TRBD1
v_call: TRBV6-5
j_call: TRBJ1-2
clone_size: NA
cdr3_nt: TGTGCCAGCGAGAGGGCCCAGGGGGCGTCTATGGGCTACACCTTC
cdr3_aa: CASERAQGASMGYTF

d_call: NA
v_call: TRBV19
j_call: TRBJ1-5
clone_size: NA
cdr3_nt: TGTGCCAGTAGTATTGGCCTCGGGGTTGGTCAGCCCCAGCATTTT
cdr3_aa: CASSIGLGVGQPQHF

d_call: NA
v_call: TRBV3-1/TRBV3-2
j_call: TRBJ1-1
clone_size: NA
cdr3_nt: TGTGCCAGCAGCCAAGTAGGGGGCACTGAAGCTTTCTTT
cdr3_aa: CASSQVGGTEAFF

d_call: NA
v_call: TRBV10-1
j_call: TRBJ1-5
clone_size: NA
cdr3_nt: TGCGCCAGCAGTCCTAAGACAGTCGATAGCAATCAGCCCCAGCATTTT
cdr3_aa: CASSPKTVDSNQPQHF

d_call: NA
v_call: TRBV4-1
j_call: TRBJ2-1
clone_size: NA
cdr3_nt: TGCGCCAGCAGCCAAGATCTCCCAGGGGGGGACGCCCGAAGTGAGCAGTTCTTC
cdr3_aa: CASSQDLPGGDARSEQFF

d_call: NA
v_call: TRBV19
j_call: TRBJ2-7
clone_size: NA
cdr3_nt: TGTGCCAGTAGTGATACGCGTGAGCAGTACTTC
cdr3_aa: CASSDTREQYF

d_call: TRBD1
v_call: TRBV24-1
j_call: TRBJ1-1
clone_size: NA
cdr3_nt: TGTGCCACCAGTGATCCTACTAGACAGGGACCGGTTTTCTTT
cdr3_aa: CATSDPTRQGPVFF

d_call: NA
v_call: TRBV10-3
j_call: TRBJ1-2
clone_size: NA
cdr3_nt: TGTGCCATCAGTCTCGGGCTGGACTATGGCTACACCTTC
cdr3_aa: CAISLGLDYGYTF

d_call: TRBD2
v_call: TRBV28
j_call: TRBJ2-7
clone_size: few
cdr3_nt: TGTGCCAGCAGTTTGATCGAGCGGGGCTACGAGCAGTACTTC
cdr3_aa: CASSLIERGYEQYF

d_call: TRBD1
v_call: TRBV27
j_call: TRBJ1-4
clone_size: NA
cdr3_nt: TGTGCCAGCAGTTTAGAGGGGGCCCATGAAAAACTGTTTTTT
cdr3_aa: CASSLEGAHEKLFF

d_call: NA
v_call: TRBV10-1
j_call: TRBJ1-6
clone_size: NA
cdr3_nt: TGCGCCAGCAGTGCTGTTGGACAGTATAATTCACCCCTCCACTTT
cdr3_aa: CASSAVGQYNSPLHF

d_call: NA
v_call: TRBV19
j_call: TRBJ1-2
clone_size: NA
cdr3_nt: TGTGCCAGTATCCAAGAGGGGGGGGCTGACTATGGCTACACCTTC
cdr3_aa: CASIQEGGADYGYTF

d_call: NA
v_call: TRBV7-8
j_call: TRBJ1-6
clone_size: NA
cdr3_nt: TGTGCCAGCAGCTTAGAGACCTTCGGGCCCGAGAATTCACCCCTCCACTTT
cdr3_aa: CASSLETFGPENSPLHF

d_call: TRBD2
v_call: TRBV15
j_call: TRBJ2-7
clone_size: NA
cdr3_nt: TGTGCCACCAGCAGAGGTGGGGCTAGCGGGAGGTACGAGCAGTACTTC
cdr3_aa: CATSRGGASGRYEQYF

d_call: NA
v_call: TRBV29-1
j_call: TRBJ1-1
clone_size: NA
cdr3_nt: TGCAGCGTCCTTTCGGGCTCCACTGAAGCTTTCTTT
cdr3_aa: CSVLSGSTEAFF

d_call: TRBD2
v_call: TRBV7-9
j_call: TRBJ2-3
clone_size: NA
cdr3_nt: TGTGCCAGCAGCCACAGCGGGGGCACAGATACGCAGTATTTT
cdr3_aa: CASSHSGGTDTQYF

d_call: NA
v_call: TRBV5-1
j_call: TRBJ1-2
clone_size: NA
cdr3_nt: TGCGCCAGCAGCGTGGACAGACCTTCGGGGGGCTACACCTTC
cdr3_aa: CASSVDRPSGGYTF

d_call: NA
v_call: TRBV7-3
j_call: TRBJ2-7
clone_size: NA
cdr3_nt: TGTGCCAGCAGCCGGGACACTTCCTACGAGCAGTACTTC
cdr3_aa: CASSRDTSYEQYF

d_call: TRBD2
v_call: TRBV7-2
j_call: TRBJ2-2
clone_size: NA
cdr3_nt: TGTGCCAGCAGCTTAGTTGGACTAGCGGGGTCAAACACCGGGGAGCTGTTTTTT
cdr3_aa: CASSLVGLAGSNTGELFF

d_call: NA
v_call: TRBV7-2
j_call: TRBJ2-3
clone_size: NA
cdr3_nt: TGTGCCAGCAGCCCCACAGGGATGTCAGATACGCAGTATTTT
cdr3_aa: CASSPTGMSDTQYF

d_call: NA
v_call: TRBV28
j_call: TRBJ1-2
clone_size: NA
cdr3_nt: TGTGCCAGCAGTCCGATGACAGGTACCTATGGCTACACCTTC
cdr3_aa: CASSPMTGTYGYTF